Each of the 10 T cell receptor beta chains below was sequenced from the same sample in a study of PD-1 blockade in classical Hodgkin lymphoma. Documented time point: cycle 4 day 1 (C4D1), after more than five weeks of nivolumab. With no exception, relapse followed autologous stem cell transplantation in all patients, and brentuximab vedotin exposure varied. Repertoires were generated with immunoSEQ multiplex PCR, while TCRdb's copy carries only in-frame clones and drops some. Of over 50,000 clones in the sample, 87% were seen once. Source: peripheral blood mononuclear cells (PBMCs), taken before the fourth cycle of nivolumab. These receptors originate from a human donor with classical Hodgkin lymphoma.

There are a few counts of this clone. The chain is built from TRBV30 and TRBJ1-3; a weak D match, TRBD1 (5 bases). This CDR3 is 18 amino acids long. Per germline, CDR1 GTSNPN and CDR2 SVGIG (reference sequence). Trimming stripped 1 base from V and 4 bases from J, with 23 bases between. CDR3 region: CAWSELRTPGLSGNTIYF. The CDR3 DNA reads TGTGCCTGGAGTGAACTACGGACCCCGGGGCTCTCGGGAAACACCATATATTTT.

V and J are TRBV18 and TRBJ2-5; no firm D call. The CDR3 totals 14 residues. Germline V CDR1 and CDR2: KGHSH, LQKENI. The ends were cut back, 3 bases at V and 3 bases at J, with 11 bases in the middle. CDR3 region: CASSPISGEETQYF. The CDR3 DNA follows: TGTGCCAGCTCACCCATCAGTGGAGAAGAGACCCAGTACTTC.

V is TRBV4-1 and J is TRBJ1-5; maybe TRBD1 (5 bases). The CDR3 runs to 14 residues. Trimming stripped 4 bases from V and 6 bases from J, with 13 bases between. Germline CDR1 MGHRA, CDR2 YSYEKL. CDR3 DNA: TGCGCCAGCAGCCCGTGGGACGGTTTTCAGCCCCAGCATTTT. Protein sequence: CASSPWDGFQPQHF.

The J gene is TRBJ2-2, the V gene TRBV9, with TRBD2 matching over 12 bases. V lost 4 bases, J lost 1 base, and 5 bases stayed unmatched. The germline V gene has CDR1 SGDLS and CDR2 YYNGEE. CDR3 length equals 17 residues. This CDR3 reads CASSIGLAGRNTGELFF. The CDR3 coding sequence is TGTGCCAGCAGCATCGGACTAGCGGGGAGGAACACCGGGGAGCTGTTTTTT.

The V gene is TRBV9, the J gene TRBJ1-3; no reliable D call. V was pared by 0 bases and J by 0 bases, with 10 bases between. Per the germline V gene, CDR1 is SGDLS and CDR2 is YYNGEE. CDR3 length: 16 amino acids. The CDR3 protein is CASSVGASGSGNTIYF. CDR3 bases: TGTGCCAGCAGCGTAGGGGCCAGCGGCTCTGGAAACACCATATATTTT.

The V gene is TRBV28, the J gene TRBJ2-5; TRBD1 matches 7 bases. The V and J ends lost 4 bases and 2 bases, in that order; junction bases with no gene match: 7. This CDR3 is built from 15 residues. Germline V gene sequence: CDR1 MDHEN, CDR2 SYDVKM. The CDR3 region is CASSSPGQSQETQYF. In nucleotides, the CDR3 is TGTGCCAGCAGTTCTCCGGGACAGTCACAAGAGACCCAGTACTTC.

The gene calls are TRBV5-6 and TRBJ1-5; 8 nucleotides match TRBD1. The CDR3 is made up of 17 amino acids. The J segment lost 2 bases and the V segment lost 1 base, leaving 8 bases of the junction unmatched. CDR1 and CDR2 from the germline V gene are SGHDT and YYEEEE. CDR3 sequence (DNA): TGTGCCAGCAGCTTGCGACAGGGGCAATCGGGCAATCAGCCCCAGCATTTT. Protein product: CASSLRQGQSGNQPQHF.

This clone has a handful of counts. This sequence joins TRBV9 and TRBJ1-1, with 7 bases lining up with TRBD1. V shed 0 bases and J 7 bases; nucleotides not matched to a gene: 6. CDR3 length: 14 residues. Germline assignment: CDR1 SGDLS and CDR2 YYNGEE. The CDR3 sequence: CASSVGAGGFEAFF. As DNA, the CDR3 is TGTGCCAGCAGCGTAGGGGCAGGGGGGTTTGAAGCTTTCTTT.

This clone was recorded only once. This chain connects TRBV11-3 to TRBJ2-7, with a possible D match to TRBD1 (6 bases). V was trimmed by 5 bases and J by 9 bases, leaving 20 bases between them. Germline CDR1 and CDR2: SGHNT and YENEEA. CDR3 length equals 14 residues. The CDR3 bases are TGTGCCAGCAGCGCGCCCGGGACATCTCTATGGCAGTACTTC. This gives the protein CASSAPGTSLWQYF.

The chain couples TRBV9 to TRBJ2-3; 10 bases map to TRBD2. CDR1 is SGDLS, CDR2 YYNGEE, per germline. V lost 3 bases to trimming and J lost 2 bases; unmatched junction nucleotides: 9. The CDR3 has 17 amino acids. CDR3 bases: TGTGCCAGCAGCGACATTATAGCGGGGGGTGCCACAGATACGCAGTATTTT. Amino acid sequence: CASSDIIAGGATDTQYF.